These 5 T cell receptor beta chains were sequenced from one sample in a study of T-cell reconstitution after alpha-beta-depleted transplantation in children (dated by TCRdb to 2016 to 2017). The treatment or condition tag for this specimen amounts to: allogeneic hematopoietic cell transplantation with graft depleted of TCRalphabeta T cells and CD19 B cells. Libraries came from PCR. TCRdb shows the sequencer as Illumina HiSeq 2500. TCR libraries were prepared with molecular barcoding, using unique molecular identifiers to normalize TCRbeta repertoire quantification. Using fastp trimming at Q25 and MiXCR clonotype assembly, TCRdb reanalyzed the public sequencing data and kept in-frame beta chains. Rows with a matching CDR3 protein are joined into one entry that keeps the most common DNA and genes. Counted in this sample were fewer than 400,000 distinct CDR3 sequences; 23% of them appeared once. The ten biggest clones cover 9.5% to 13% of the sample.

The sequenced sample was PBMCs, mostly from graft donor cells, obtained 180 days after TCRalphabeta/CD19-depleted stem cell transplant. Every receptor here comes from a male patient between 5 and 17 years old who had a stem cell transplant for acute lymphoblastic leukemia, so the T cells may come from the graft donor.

The CDR3 DNA reads TGTGCCAGCAGCTTAGAGGGACAGGGACACAATGAGCAGTTCTTC. It codes for CASSLEGQGHNEQFF. The V gene is TRBV7-9, the J gene TRBJ2-1; TRBD1 matches 9 bases. With V trimmed by 1 base and J by 5 bases, 3 bases remained unmatched. CDR1 SEHNR and CDR2 FQNEAQ come from the germline V gene (reference sequence). The CDR3 is 15 amino acids.

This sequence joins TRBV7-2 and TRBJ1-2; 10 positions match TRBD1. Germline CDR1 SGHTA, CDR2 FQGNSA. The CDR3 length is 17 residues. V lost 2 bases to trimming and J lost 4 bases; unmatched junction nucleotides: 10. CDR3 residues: CASSLTRWGQGFYGYTF. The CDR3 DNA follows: TGTGCCAGCAGCTTAACTCGTTGGGGACAGGGGTTCTATGGCTACACCTTC.

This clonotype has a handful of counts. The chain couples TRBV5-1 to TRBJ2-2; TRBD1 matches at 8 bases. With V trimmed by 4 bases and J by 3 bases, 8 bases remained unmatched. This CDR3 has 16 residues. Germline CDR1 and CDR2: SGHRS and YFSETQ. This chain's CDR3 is CASSPRQGRDTGELFF. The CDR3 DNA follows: TGCGCCAGCAGCCCCAGACAGGGGCGGGACACCGGGGAGCTGTTTTTT.

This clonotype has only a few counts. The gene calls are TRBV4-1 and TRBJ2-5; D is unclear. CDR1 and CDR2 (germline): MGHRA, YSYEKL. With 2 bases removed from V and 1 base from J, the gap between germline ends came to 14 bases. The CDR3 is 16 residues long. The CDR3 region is CASSQYISKGQETQYF. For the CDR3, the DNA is TGCGCCAGCAGCCAATATATCTCGAAGGGCCAAGAGACCCAGTACTTC.

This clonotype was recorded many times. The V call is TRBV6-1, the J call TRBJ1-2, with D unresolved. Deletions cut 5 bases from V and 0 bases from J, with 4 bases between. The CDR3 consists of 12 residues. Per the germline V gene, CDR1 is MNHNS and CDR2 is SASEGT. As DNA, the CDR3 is TGTGCCAGCAGTTTAGCTAACTATGGCTACACCTTC. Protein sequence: CASSLANYGYTF.